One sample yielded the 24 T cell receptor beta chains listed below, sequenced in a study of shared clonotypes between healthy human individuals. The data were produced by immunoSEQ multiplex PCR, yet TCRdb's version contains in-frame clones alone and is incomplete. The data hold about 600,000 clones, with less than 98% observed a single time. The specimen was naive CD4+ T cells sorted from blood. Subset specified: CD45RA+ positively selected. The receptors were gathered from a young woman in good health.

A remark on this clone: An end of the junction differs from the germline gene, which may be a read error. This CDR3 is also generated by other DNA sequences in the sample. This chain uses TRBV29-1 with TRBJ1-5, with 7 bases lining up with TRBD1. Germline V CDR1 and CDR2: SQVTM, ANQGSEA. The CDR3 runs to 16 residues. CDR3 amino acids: CSVVEGAGSSNQPQHF. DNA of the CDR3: TGTAGCGTTGTAGAGGGGGCGGGTTCTAGCAATCAGCCCCAGCATTTT.

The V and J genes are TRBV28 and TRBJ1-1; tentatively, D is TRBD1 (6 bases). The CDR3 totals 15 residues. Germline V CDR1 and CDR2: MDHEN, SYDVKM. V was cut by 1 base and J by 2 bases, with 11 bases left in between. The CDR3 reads CASSLYDGGNTEAFF. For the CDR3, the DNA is TGTGCCAGCAGTTTATACGACGGGGGCAACACTGAAGCTTTCTTT.

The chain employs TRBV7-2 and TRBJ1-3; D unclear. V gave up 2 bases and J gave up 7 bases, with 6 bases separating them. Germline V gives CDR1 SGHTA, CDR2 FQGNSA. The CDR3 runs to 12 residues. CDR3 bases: TGTGCCAGCAGCTTATCGGGGAACACCATATATTTT. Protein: CASSLSGNTIYF.

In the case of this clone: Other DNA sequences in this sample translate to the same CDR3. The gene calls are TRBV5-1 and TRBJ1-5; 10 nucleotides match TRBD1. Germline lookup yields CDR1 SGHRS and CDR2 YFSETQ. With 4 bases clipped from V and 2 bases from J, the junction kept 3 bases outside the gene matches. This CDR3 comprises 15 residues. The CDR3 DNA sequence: TGCGCCAGCAGCCCCGGACAGGGGGGCAATCAGCCCCAGCATTTT. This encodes CASSPGQGGNQPQHF.

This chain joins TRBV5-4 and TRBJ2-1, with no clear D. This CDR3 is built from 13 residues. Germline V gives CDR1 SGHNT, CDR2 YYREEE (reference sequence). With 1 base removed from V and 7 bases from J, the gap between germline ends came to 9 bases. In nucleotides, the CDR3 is TGTGCCAGCAGCTTGTACTACGAGAATGAGCAGTTCTTC. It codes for CASSLYYENEQFF.

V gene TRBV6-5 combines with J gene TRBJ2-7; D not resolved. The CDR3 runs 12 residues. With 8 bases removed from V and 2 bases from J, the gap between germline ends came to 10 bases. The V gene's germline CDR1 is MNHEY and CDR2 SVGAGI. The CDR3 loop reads CASGYSTYEQYF. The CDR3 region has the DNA TGTGCCAGCGGATACAGCACCTACGAGCAGTACTTC.

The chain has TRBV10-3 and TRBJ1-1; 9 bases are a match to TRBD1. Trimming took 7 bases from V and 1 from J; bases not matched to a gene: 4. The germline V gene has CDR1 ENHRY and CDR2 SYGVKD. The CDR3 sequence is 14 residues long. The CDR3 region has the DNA TGTGCCATCACCTTGGGACAGGGGAACACTGAAGCTTTCTTT. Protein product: CAITLGQGNTEAFF.

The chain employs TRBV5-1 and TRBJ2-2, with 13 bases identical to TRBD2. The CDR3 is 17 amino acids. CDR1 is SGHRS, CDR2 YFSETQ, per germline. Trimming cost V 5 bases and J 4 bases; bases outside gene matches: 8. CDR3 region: CASRLLGTSGITGELFF. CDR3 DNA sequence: TGCGCCAGCAGATTATTGGGGACTAGCGGGATCACCGGGGAGCTGTTTTTT.

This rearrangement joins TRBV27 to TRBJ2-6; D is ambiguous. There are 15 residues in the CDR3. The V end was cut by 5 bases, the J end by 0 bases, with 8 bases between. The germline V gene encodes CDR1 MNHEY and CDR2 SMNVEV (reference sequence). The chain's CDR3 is CASSPLSSGANVLTF. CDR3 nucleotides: TGTGCCAGCAGTCCGCTCAGCTCTGGGGCCAACGTCCTGACTTTC.

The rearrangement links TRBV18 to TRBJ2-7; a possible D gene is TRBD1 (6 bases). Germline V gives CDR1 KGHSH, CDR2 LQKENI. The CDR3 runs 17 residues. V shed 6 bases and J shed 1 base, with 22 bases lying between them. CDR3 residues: CASSPTGPRSFSYEQYF. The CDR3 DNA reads TGTGCCAGCTCTCCAACAGGGCCTCGATCCTTTTCCTACGAGCAGTACTTC.

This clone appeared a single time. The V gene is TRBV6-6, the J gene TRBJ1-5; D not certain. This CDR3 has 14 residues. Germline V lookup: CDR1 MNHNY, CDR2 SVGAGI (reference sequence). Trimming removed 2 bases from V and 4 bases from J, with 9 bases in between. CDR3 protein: CASSYVEDNQPQHF. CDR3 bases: TGTGCCAGCAGTTACGTTGAGGATAATCAGCCCCAGCATTTT.

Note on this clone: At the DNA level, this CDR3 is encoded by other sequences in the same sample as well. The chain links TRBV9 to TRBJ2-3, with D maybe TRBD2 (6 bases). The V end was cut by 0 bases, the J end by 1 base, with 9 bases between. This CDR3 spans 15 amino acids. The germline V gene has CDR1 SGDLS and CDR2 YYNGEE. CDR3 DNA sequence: TGTGCCAGCAGCGTAGTAGGGGAGGGCACAGATACGCAGTATTTT. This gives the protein CASSVVGEGTDTQYF.

CDR3: CASNQQGSNTEAFF. CDR3 nucleotide sequence: TGTGCCAGTAACCAACAGGGGTCGAACACTGAAGCTTTCTTT. The chain recombines TRBV19 with TRBJ1-1; TRBD1 matches at 7 bases. The CDR3 sequence is 14 residues long. Losses at the gene ends were 7 bases for V and 1 base for J; bases not matched to a gene: 6. Germline V gene sequence: CDR1 LNHDA, CDR2 SQIVND (reference sequence). The entire variable domain, with the rest obtained from reference TRBV19 and TRBJ1-1, is as follows: DGGITQSPKYLFRKEGQNVTLSCEQNLNHDAMYWYRQDPGQGLRLIYYSQIVNDFQKGDIAEGYSVSREKKESFPLTVTSAQKNPTAFYLCASNQQGSNTEAFFGQGTRLTVV.

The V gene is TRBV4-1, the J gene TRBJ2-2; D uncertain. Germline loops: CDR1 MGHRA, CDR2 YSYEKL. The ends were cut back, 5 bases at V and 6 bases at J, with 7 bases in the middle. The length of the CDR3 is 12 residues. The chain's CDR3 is CASSSTPGELFF. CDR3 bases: TGCGCCAGCAGCTCTACTCCCGGGGAGCTGTTTTTT.

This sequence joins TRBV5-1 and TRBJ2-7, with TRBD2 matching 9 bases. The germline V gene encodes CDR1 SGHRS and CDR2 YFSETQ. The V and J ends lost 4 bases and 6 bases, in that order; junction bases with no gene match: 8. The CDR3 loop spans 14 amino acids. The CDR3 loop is CASSGVAGVIEQYF. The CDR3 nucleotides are TGCGCCAGCAGCGGGGTAGCGGGAGTTATCGAGCAGTACTTC.

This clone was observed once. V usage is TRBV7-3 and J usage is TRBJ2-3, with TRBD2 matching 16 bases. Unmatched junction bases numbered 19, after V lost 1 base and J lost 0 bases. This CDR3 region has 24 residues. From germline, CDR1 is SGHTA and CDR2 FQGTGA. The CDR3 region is CASSLRAPEPGLAGGTSSTDTQYF. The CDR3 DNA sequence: TGTGCCAGCAGCTTAAGAGCCCCCGAACCGGGACTAGCGGGAGGGACGTCTAGCACAGATACGCAGTATTTT.

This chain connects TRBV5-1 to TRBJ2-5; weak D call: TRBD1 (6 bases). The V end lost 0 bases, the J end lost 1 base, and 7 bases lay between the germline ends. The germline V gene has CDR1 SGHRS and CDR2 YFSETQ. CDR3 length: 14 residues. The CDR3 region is CASSLGDIQETQYF. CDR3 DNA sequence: TGCGCCAGCAGCTTGGGGGACATCCAAGAGACCCAGTACTTC.

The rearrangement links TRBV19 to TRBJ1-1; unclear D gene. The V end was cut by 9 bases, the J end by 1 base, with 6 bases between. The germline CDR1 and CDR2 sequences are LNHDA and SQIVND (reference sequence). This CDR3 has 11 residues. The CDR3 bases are TGTGCCAGGCCCCCGAACACTGAAGCTTTCTTT. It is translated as CARPPNTEAFF.

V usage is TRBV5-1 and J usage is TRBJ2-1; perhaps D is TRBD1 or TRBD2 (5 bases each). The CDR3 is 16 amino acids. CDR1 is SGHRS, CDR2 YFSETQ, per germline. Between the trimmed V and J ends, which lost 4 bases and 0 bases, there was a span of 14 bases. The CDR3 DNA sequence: TGCGCCAGCAGCCCGGGGACCCGAAGCTCCTACAATGAGCAGTTCTTC. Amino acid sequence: CASSPGTRSSYNEQFF.

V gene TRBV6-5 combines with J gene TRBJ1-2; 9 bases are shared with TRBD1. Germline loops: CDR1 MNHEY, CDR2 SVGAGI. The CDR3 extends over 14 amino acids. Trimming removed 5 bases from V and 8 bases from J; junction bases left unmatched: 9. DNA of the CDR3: TGTGCCAGCAGTGATACAAGACAGGGGGACGGCTACACCTTC. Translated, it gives CASSDTRQGDGYTF.

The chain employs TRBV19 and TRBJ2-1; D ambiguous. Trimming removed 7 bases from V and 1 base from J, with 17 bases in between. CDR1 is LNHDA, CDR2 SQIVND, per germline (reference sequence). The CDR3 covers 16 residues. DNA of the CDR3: TGTGCCAGTACCACCACTTCAGCGAGGTCCTACAATGAGCAGTTCTTC. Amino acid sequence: CASTTTSARSYNEQFF.

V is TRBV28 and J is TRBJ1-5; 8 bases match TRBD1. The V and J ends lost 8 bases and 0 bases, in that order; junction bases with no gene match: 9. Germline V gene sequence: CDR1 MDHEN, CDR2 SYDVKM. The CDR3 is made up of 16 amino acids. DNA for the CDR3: TGTGCCAGCGGATTCAGGGGGCGAGGTAGCAATCAGCCCCAGCATTTT. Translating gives CASGFRGRGSNQPQHF.

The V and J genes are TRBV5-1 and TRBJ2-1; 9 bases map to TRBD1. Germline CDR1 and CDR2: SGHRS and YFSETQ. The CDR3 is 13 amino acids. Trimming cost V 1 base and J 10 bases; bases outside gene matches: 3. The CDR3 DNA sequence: TGCGCCAGCAGCTTGACAGGGGGCGACGAGCAGTTCTTC. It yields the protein CASSLTGGDEQFF.

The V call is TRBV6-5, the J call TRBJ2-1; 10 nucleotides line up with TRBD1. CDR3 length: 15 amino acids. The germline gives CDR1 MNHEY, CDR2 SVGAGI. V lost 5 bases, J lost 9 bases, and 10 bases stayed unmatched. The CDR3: CASSTGTGDKIEQFF. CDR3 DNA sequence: TGTGCCAGCAGTACCGGGACAGGGGATAAAATTGAGCAGTTCTTC.